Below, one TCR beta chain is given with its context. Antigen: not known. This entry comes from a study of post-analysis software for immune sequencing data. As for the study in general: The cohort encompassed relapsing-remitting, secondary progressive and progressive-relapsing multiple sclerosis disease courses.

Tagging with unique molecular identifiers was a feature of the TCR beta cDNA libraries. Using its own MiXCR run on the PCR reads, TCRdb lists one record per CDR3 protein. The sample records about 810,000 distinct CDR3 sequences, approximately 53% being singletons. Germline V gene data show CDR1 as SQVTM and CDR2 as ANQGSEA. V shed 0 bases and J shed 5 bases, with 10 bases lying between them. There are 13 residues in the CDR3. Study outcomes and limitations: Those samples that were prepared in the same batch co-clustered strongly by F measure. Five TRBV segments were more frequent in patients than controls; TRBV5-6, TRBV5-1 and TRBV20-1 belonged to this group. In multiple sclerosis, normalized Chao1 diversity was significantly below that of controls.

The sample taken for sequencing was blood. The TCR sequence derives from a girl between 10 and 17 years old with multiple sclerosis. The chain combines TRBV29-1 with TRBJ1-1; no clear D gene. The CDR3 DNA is TGCAGCGTTGAAGATCACTATATAACTGAAGCTTTCTTT. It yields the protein CSVEDHYITEAFF.